The 9 T cell receptor beta chains below all came from one sample that was sequenced in a study of beta chain features in type 1 diabetes. Reverse transcribing all isolated RNA meant expressed TCRB transcripts were sequenced. Sequenced by immunoSEQ multiplex PCR; TCRdb stores in-frame clones only, minus some. Here the sample spans 900,000 or so clones, 15% to 20% being singletons. The sequenced sample was naive CD4+ T cells from blood. The receptors shown here come from a woman between 18 and 29 years old in good health.

The chain combines TRBV4-1 with TRBJ2-3, with 8 bases aligning to TRBD1. Germline V gives CDR1 MGHRA, CDR2 YSYEKL. CDR3 size: 15 residues. Trimming at V came to 4 bases and at J to 2 bases, leaving 5 bases not matched to a gene. The CDR3 DNA sequence: TGCGCCAGCAGCCGCGGACAGGGTTTCACAGATACGCAGTATTTT. Protein sequence: CASSRGQGFTDTQYF.

This clone was counted only a few times. The rearrangement links TRBV28 to TRBJ2-5, with unresolved D. CDR3 length: 13 amino acids. Trimming removed 5 bases from V and 4 bases from J, with 11 bases in between. CDR1 and CDR2 from the germline V gene are MDHEN and SYDVKM. The CDR3 region has the DNA TGTGCCAGCAGTACGTCTCGCAGAGAGACCCAGTACTTC. Its translation: CASSTSRRETQYF.

This chain links TRBV28 with TRBJ2-1; 15 nucleotides align to TRBD2. This CDR3 is built from 14 residues. Germline CDR1 is MDHEN and CDR2 is SYDVKM. V trimming: 6 bases; J trimming: 12 bases; junction bases outside the gene matches: 6. CDR3: CASRSGTSGRRQFF. The CDR3 DNA reads TGTGCCAGCAGATCCGGGACTAGCGGGAGGAGGCAGTTCTTC.

This clone was found a few times. The V gene is TRBV5-8, the J gene TRBJ2-1; D is unclear. This CDR3 has 14 amino acids. V was shortened by 0 bases and J by 2 bases, with 6 bases between the two germline ends. Germline-derived CDR1 and CDR2 are SGHTS and YDEGEE. The CDR3 protein is CASSLEWAYNEQFF. CDR3 nucleotides: TGTGCCAGCAGCTTGGAGTGGGCCTACAATGAGCAGTTCTTC.

The rearrangement links TRBV4-2 to TRBJ2-4; D not resolved. The V and J ends lost 0 bases and 0 bases respectively, with 9 bases between them. Germline values: CDR1 LGHNA, CDR2 YNFKEQ. The length of the CDR3 is 16 residues. The DNA for the CDR3 is TGTGCCAGCAGCCAAGACAGGTCACTAGCCAAAAACATTCAGTACTTC. The encoded protein is CASSQDRSLAKNIQYF.

In regard to this clone: The sample has other DNA sequences that encode this CDR3 too. This chain uses TRBV6-5 with TRBJ2-5; 10 bases line up with TRBD1. The germline V gene encodes CDR1 MNHEY and CDR2 SVGAGI. The CDR3 spans 16 residues. V shed 2 bases and J 4 bases; nucleotides not matched to a gene: 7. CDR3 DNA sequence: TGTGCCAGCAGTTACGGGACAGGGGTCGGTAGAGAGACCCAGTACTTC. Its translation: CASSYGTGVGRETQYF.

The gene calls are TRBV29-1 and TRBJ2-7, with 8 nucleotides matching TRBD2. J lost 7 bases, V lost 7 bases, and 12 bases had no gene match. From germline, CDR1 is SQVTM and CDR2 ANQGSEA. There are 13 residues in the CDR3. The CDR3, as DNA: TGCAGCGCCGGGCGCGGGAGGTCTTATGAGCAGTACTTC. Translation gives CSAGRGRSYEQYF.

The chain joins TRBV4-3 to TRBJ1-2; 9 bases map to TRBD1. Losses at the gene ends were 4 bases for V and 2 bases for J; bases not matched to a gene: 2. Germline CDR1 LGHNA, CDR2 YSLEER. The length of the CDR3 is 14 residues. CDR3 sequence reads: CASSPGTGNYGYTF. For the CDR3, the DNA is TGCGCCAGCAGCCCCGGGACAGGGAACTATGGCTACACCTTC.

Details on this clone: Other DNA sequences in this specimen translate into the identical CDR3. The V gene is TRBV29-1, the J gene TRBJ2-3; TRBD2 agrees at 7 bases. Germline lookup yields CDR1 SQVTM and CDR2 ANQGSEA. V was clipped by 4 bases and J by 2 bases; unmatched bases: 6. CDR3 length: 14 residues. CDR3 in amino acids: CSVAPAGVTDTQYF. CDR3 coding DNA: TGCAGCGTTGCTCCCGCGGGAGTCACAGATACGCAGTATTTT.